This TCR beta chain was profiled in a study of Ad26.COV2.S vaccination and SARS-CoV-2 variants. Study information: Participant was drawn from the COV1001 Ad26.COV2.S trial arm. Overall study results and limits: The study found higher spike-specific TCR breadth in vaccine than placebo recipients. Measurements of TCR breadth and depth may have given underestimates of the total T cell responses.

On this clone itself: Its antigen is undetermined.

Only in-frame clones appear in the TCRdb table, and some are missing; sequencing was by immunoSEQ multiplex PCR. The sample consists of roughly 400,000 clones, roughly 91% of them appearing once. The treatment was: 15 to 20 received Ad26.COV2.S at low or high dose, single or two shots; about 5 received placebo; per-sample allocation not given. Repertoires come from day 63 after the first vaccine or placebo injection. Looked up from germline, CDR1 is LNHDA and CDR2 is SQIVND (reference sequence). The length of the CDR3 is 13 residues. The V and J ends lost 5 bases and 4 bases, in that order; junction bases with no gene match: 4.

This TCR derives from a person between 18 and 65 years old who received the Ad26.COV2.S COVID-19 vaccine or a placebo. Sequences were derived from peripheral blood, sampled in a trial of Ad26.COV2.S vaccine versus placebo. The chain links TRBV19 to TRBJ1-1; 7 nucleotides agree with TRBD1. CDR3: CASSVPGGTEAFF. The DNA for the CDR3 is TGTGCCAGTAGTGTGCCAGGGGGCACTGAAGCTTTCTTT.